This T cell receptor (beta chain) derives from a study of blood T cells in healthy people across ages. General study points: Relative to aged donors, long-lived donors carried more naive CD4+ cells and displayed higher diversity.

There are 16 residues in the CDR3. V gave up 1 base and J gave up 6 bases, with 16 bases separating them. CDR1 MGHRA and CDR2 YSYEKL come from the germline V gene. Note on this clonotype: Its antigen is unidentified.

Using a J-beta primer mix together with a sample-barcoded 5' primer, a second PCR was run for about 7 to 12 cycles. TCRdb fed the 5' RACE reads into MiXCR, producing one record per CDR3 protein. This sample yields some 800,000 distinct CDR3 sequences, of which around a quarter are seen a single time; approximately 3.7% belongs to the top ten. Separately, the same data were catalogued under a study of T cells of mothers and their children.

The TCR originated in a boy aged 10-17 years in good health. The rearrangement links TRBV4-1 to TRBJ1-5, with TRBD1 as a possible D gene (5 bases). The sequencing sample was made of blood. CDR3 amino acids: CASSQGAPSGGQPQHF. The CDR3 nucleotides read TGCGCCAGCAGCCAAGGTGCGCCTTCCGGGGGTCAGCCCCAGCATTTT.